This T cell receptor (beta chain) was sequenced for a study of control samples from healthy donors and cancer patients. Assay: immunoSEQ multiplex PCR; the TCRdb copy retains only in-frame clones and omits some. The repertoire holds some 200,000 clones, with around 93% as singletons. CDR1 is LNHDA, CDR2 SQIVND, per germline (reference sequence). This CDR3 region has 16 residues. V shed 1 base, J shed 7 bases, and the junction held 8 bases outside the gene matches. The chain employs TRBV19 and TRBJ1-5, with 9 bases matching TRBD1. The origin of this receptor is a man aged 18-30 years in good health. The sample comprised blood. The CDR3 loop reads CASSIAHRGPGQPQHF. CDR3 bases: TGTGCCAGTAGTATAGCACACAGGGGGCCGGGGCAGCCCCAGCATTTT. Full variable domain (missing parts from reference TRBV19 and TRBJ1-5): DGGITQSPKYLFRKEGQNVTLSCEQNLNHDAMYWYRQDPGQGLRLIYYSQIVNDFQKGDIAEGYSVSREKKESFPLTVTSAQKNPTAFYLCASSIAHRGPGQPQHFGDGTRLSIL.